These 20 T cell receptor beta chains originate from one sample sequenced in a study of blood T cell repertoires in COVID-19. Assay used: immunoSEQ multiplex PCR; TCRdb lists only in-frame clones, some missing. The sample holds some 64,000 clones, approximately 91% seen once. Sequencing was carried out using peripheral blood. These receptor sequences come from a man aged 45-60 years with active COVID-19.

The chain employs TRBV7-7 and TRBJ2-1; TRBD2 matches at 8 bases. Germline assignment: CDR1 SSHAT and CDR2 FNYEAQ (reference sequence). V shed 4 bases and J 4 bases; nucleotides not matched to a gene: 9. The CDR3 is 16 amino acids. CDR3 sequence: CASSSALAGPYNEQFF. In nucleotides, the CDR3 is TGTGCCAGCAGCTCCGCCTTAGCGGGGCCTTACAATGAGCAGTTCTTC.

V is TRBV3-1 (or the pseudogene TRBV3-2) and J is TRBJ2-1, with a tentative D call TRBD2 (5 bases). Germline V gene lookup returns CDR1 LGHDT and CDR2 YNNKEL (reference sequence). The V gene lost 6 bases and the J gene lost 8 bases, with 11 bases spanning the gap. The CDR3 runs 12 residues. CDR3 protein: CASSPLGDEQFF. The CDR3 DNA is TGTGCCAGCAGTCCCCTCGGGGATGAGCAGTTCTTC.

V and J are TRBV7-9 and TRBJ1-1; maybe TRBD1 (6 bases). Trimming stripped 3 bases from V and 1 base from J, with 9 bases between. Germline V gives CDR1 SEHNR, CDR2 FQNEAQ (reference sequence). CDR3 length: 14 amino acids. The CDR3 DNA follows: TGTGCCAGCAGCTTGCCGGACAGGAACACTGAAGCTTTCTTT. Its translation is CASSLPDRNTEAFF.

The chain is built from TRBV9 and TRBJ1-3; 7 bases line up with TRBD1. The CDR3 sequence is 15 residues long. Germline lookup yields CDR1 SGDLS and CDR2 YYNGEE. After removal of 3 bases from V and 0 bases from J, the junction contained 3 bases not matched to a gene. The CDR3 sequence is CASSETGNSGNTIYF. The DNA of the CDR3 is TGTGCCAGCAGCGAGACAGGGAACTCTGGAAACACCATATATTTT.

The J gene is TRBJ2-4, the V gene TRBV7-9; 11 bases are a match to TRBD1. CDR3 length: 16 residues. V shed 4 bases, J shed 3 bases, and the junction held 5 bases outside the gene matches. The germline CDR1 and CDR2 sequences are SEHNR and FQNEAQ (reference sequence). The CDR3 region has the DNA TGTGCCAGCAGCTCTGGGACAGGGGGTAGCAAAAACATTCAGTACTTC. Translation gives CASSSGTGGSKNIQYF.

Comment on this clone: A read error may produce the germline difference seen at one junction end. V is TRBV5-4 and J is TRBJ2-1; 13 bases align to TRBD2. The CDR3 has 16 residues. Germline V gene data show CDR1 as SGHNT and CDR2 as YYREEE (reference sequence). The CDR3 DNA reads TGTGCCAGCAGATTGGGGAGGACTAGCGGGGGAGGGGAGCAGTTCTTC. This translates into CASRLGRTSGGGEQFF.

J is TRBJ1-2 and V is TRBV6-5; 10 bases match TRBD1. The ends lost 5 bases at V and 8 bases at J; junction bases unmatched: 11. This CDR3 is 15 amino acids long. The germline V gene has CDR1 MNHEY and CDR2 SVGAGI. CDR3 sequence (DNA): TGTGCCAGCAGTCTAGACCGGGACAGGGGTTGGGGCTACACCTTC. Protein: CASSLDRDRGWGYTF.

The chain employs TRBV30 and TRBJ1-1; possible D gene TRBD1, 6 bases. This CDR3 has 14 amino acids. Germline CDR1 GTSNPN, CDR2 SVGIG (reference sequence). CDR3 nucleotide sequence: TGTGCTCGTACCGGGACACGGGAGAACACTGAAGCTTTCTTT. It specifies CARTGTRENTEAFF.

The chain is built from TRBV19 and TRBJ1-5, with a weak D call TRBD1 (5 bases). Trimming cost V 3 bases and J 7 bases, with 19 bases left between them. This CDR3 spans 16 amino acids. Germline values: CDR1 LNHDA, CDR2 SQIVND (reference sequence). The CDR3 DNA reads TGTGCCAGTAGTATGAGGGGTCGAGAGGGAGGCCAGCCCCAGCATTTT. Translated, it gives CASSMRGREGGQPQHF.

This chain uses TRBV29-1 with TRBJ1-1, with 8 bases lining up with TRBD1. Germline values: CDR1 SQVTM, CDR2 ANQGSEA. The CDR3 totals 14 residues. Losses at the gene ends were 4 bases for V and 0 bases for J; bases not matched to a gene: 4. The DNA of the CDR3 is TGCAGCGTTGGGTACAGGGGGATGAACACTGAAGCTTTCTTT. This encodes CSVGYRGMNTEAFF.

This clone was picked up a small number of times. The chain recombines TRBV6-6 with TRBJ2-7, with 12 bases identical to TRBD1. With 6 bases clipped from V and 5 bases from J, the junction kept 5 bases outside the gene matches. CDR1 is MNHNY and CDR2 is SVGAGI in the germline V gene (reference sequence). The CDR3 is 14 amino acids. The CDR3 DNA sequence: TGTGCCAGCAGACCCGGGACAGGGGGCAACGAGCAGTACTTC. Its protein is CASRPGTGGNEQYF.

The chain has TRBV4-2 and TRBJ2-3; the match to TRBD2 covers 7 bases. The V gene's germline CDR1 is LGHNA and CDR2 YNFKEQ. After removal of 4 bases from V and 3 bases from J, the junction contained 4 bases not matched to a gene. The CDR3 has 14 amino acids. CDR3 sequence: CASSPVGGTDTQYF. CDR3 bases: TGTGCCAGCAGCCCGGTCGGGGGGACAGATACGCAGTATTTT.

This chain connects TRBV5-4 to TRBJ2-2, with TRBD2 identical over 12 bases. V lost 4 bases and J lost 8; bases outside the gene matches: 3. Germline lookup yields CDR1 SGHNT and CDR2 YYREEE (reference sequence). This CDR3 has 14 residues. Here the CDR3 DNA reads TGTGCCAGCAGCCATGGGACTAGCGGGGGGGAGCTGTTTTTT. This encodes CASSHGTSGGELFF. Variable domain in full (rest from reference TRBV5-4 and TRBJ2-2): ETGVTQSPTHLIKTRGQQVTLRCSSQSGHNTVSWYQQALGQGPQFIFQYYREEENGRGNFPPRFSGLQFPNYSSELNVNALELDDSALYLCASSHGTSGGELFFGEGSRLTVL.

The V and J genes are TRBV7-2 and TRBJ1-1; possibly TRBD1 for D (6 bases). V lost 1 base to trimming and J lost 3 bases, with 18 bases between them. Germline V CDR1 and CDR2: SGHTA, FQGNSA. The CDR3 is 17 residues long. The CDR3 DNA reads TGTGCCAGCAGCTTAGGGCTAGGGGGGGCGCGGGACACTGAAGCTTTCTTT. It specifies CASSLGLGGARDTEAFF. The full variable domain, with the rest looked up from reference TRBV7-2 and TRBJ1-1, is GAGVSQSPSNKVTEKGKDVELRCDPISGHTALYWYRQSLGQGLEFLIYFQGNSAPDKSGLPSDRFSAERTGGSVSTLTIQRTQQEDSAVYLCASSLGLGGARDTEAFFGQGTRLTVV.

The rearrangement links TRBV25-1 to TRBJ2-3; 8 nucleotides match TRBD1. This CDR3 region has 14 residues. The ends lost 2 bases at V and 4 bases at J; junction bases unmatched: 2. CDR1 and CDR2 (germline): MGHDK, SYGVNS. This CDR3 is CASSEPRGPDTQYF. Written as DNA, the CDR3 is TGTGCCAGCAGTGAACCCAGGGGGCCAGATACGCAGTATTTT.

The chain recombines TRBV10-3 with TRBJ1-5; maybe TRBD1 (5 bases). CDR1 is ENHRY, CDR2 SYGVKD, per germline. Trimming cost V 0 bases and J 3 bases, with 9 bases left between them. This CDR3 region has 15 residues. The CDR3: CAISESSTVNQPQHF. CDR3 DNA sequence: TGTGCCATCAGTGAGTCGTCGACAGTCAATCAGCCCCAGCATTTT.

The chain recombines TRBV20-1 with TRBJ2-7; 8 bases agree with TRBD1. The CDR3 totals 15 residues. V lost 3 bases, J lost 5 bases, and 12 bases stayed unmatched. CDR1 and CDR2 from the germline V gene are DFQATT and SNEGSKA (reference sequence). In nucleotides, the CDR3 is TGCAGTGCTAGTAACTCAGGACAGGGATCGCACGAGCAGTACTTC. Residues: CSASNSGQGSHEQYF.

In this sample, this clone turned up once. The V call is TRBV7-2, the J call TRBJ2-7; 9 bases align to TRBD1. The CDR3 sequence is 15 residues long. The ends lost 4 bases at V and 4 bases at J; junction bases unmatched: 8. Looked up from germline, CDR1 is SGHTA and CDR2 is FQGNSA. This chain's CDR3 is CASSSNRDRAYEQYF. The CDR3 region has the DNA TGTGCCAGCAGCTCAAATCGGGACAGGGCGTACGAGCAGTACTTC.

This clone was observed a single time. V usage is TRBV3-1 (or the pseudogene TRBV3-2) and J usage is TRBJ2-5, with D possibly TRBD2 on 5 matching bases. The CDR3 consists of 11 residues. Between the trimmed V and J ends, which lost 5 bases and 7 bases, there was a span of 8 bases. Per the germline V gene, CDR1 is LGHDT and CDR2 is YNNKEL (reference sequence). For the CDR3, the DNA is TGTGCCAGCAGCTGGACTGCGACCCAGTACTTC. Protein sequence: CASSWTATQYF.

J is TRBJ2-5 and V is TRBV2, with 7 bases that match TRBD1. CDR1 SNHLY and CDR2 FYNNEI come from the germline V gene. Unmatched junction bases numbered 8, after V lost 6 bases and J lost 7 bases. The CDR3 is 13 residues long. The CDR3 reads CASRGGQVGTQYF. CDR3 nucleotides: TGTGCCAGCAGAGGAGGACAGGTTGGGACCCAGTACTTC.